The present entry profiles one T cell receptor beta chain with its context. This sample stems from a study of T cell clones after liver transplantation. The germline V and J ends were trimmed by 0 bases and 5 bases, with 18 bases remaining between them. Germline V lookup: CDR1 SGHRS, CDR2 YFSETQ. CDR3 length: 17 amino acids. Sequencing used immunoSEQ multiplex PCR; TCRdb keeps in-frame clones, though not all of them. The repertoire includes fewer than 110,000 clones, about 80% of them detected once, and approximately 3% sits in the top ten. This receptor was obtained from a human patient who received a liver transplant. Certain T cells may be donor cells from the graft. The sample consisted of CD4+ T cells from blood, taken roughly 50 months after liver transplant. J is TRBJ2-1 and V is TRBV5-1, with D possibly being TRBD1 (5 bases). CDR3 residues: CASSLAQVQVNNNEQFF. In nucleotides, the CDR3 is TGCGCCAGCAGCTTGGCCCAGGTACAGGTCAATAACAATGAGCAGTTCTTC.